The rows below give T cell receptor beta chains drawn from one sample of a study of blood T cell repertoires in COVID-19. Data came from immunoSEQ multiplex PCR; TCRdb stores just in-frame clones and leaves some out. The sample includes some 230,000 clones, about 88% of them seen just once. Sequenced: peripheral blood. Receptors originate from a man aged 40-55 years with acute or convalescent COVID-19. CDR3s include the opening cysteine and the closing phenylalanine or tryptophan.

TRBJ1-3	TRBV19	CASSILGTASGNTIYF
TRBJ1-2	TRBV5-4	CASSLGAQDGYTF
TRBJ1-5	TRBV7-8	CASTPGTKAGNQPQHF
TRBJ2-1	TRBV9	CASSASPGLTYNEQFF
TRBJ1-2	TRBV7-2	CASSPSPGYGYTF
TRBJ1-6	TRBV12-5	CASGPDRGGSYNSPLHF
TRBJ2-7	TRBV7-8	CASSSWTGWDEQYF
TRBJ1-1	TRBV7-3	CASSLQERQGANTEAFF
TRBJ1-3	TRBV7-9	CASTHGQGASGNTIYF
TRBJ2-5	TRBV19	CASSSQDDRAQETQYF
TRBJ1-3	TRBV7-2	CASSSRSAGGNTIYF
TRBJ2-7	TRBV19	CASSDRYYEQYF
TRBJ1-2	TRBV3-1/TRBV3-2	CASSQASRGRFGYTF
TRBJ1-6	TRBV9	CASSVQRPLYNSPLHF
TRBJ1-6	TRBV6-5	CASSALGRDNSPLHF
TRBJ2-7	TRBV18	CASSPGNYEQYF
TRBJ2-1	TRBV7-2	CASSLESSGNEQFF